This T cell receptor (beta chain) was retrieved from a study of cytomegalovirus exposure and HLA in healthy donors. The study, taken as a whole, reports: Prior analysis indicated that the majority of TCR beta V segments exhibited productivity approximately 87% or approximately 30% of the time. As immune exposure information, only CMV serostatus was available.

J was trimmed by 5 bases and V by 3 bases; bases with no gene match: 11. The V gene's germline CDR1 is KGHSH and CDR2 LQKENI. The CDR3 length is 18 residues. PCR employed 60 Vbeta and 13 Jbeta primers. The repertoire was sequenced with immunoSEQ multiplex PCR; TCRdb's copy has only in-frame clones and lacks some. The sample yields around 280,000 clones, roughly 90% seen once. With regard to this clone: Its antigen is not known.

This TCR was sampled from a woman between 18 and 29 years old in good health and CMV-seronegative. Sequenced input: PBMCs. This rearrangement joins TRBV18 to TRBJ2-1; 12 positions match TRBD2. CDR3 amino acids: CASSPAIGLAGIDNEQFF. CDR3 bases: TGTGCCAGCTCACCGGCCATCGGACTAGCGGGGATCGACAATGAGCAGTTCTTC.